This T cell receptor (beta chain) was observed in a study of blood T cell repertoires in COVID-19 (dated by TCRdb to the early 2020s). About the investigation overall: Samples covering the acute and convalescent phases of COVID-19 were provided by collaborators in the United States, Italy and Spain. The material from the prospective study consisted of cDNA or gDNA derived from T cells, B-cell-depleted T cells, or PBMCs. Deeply sampled blood TCRbeta repertoires from subjects exposed to, actively infected with, or recovered from COVID-19 were included in the dataset. HLA class I and class II types, where available, came from metadata supplied by the sample provider rather than from assay-based typing. The repertoires were released in a freely available public database meant as a resource for research on the immune response to SARS-CoV-2. Samples were obtained from the ongoing ImmuneRACE study (first 160 participants) and from 1,254 subjects provided by 6 global collaborators. Sample metadata almost always included a de-identified subject ID, COVID-19 status, age in years and sex. Overall results and qualifications from the work: How much clinical and demographic metadata was included differed by source and by participant, and the metadata was provided uncurated.

TCRbeta CDR3 regions were amplified from genomic DNA by means of the immunoSEQ Assay, a bias-controlled multiplex PCR. As for the original processing: The number of nucleated cells in each sample was estimated by amplification of reference gene primers within the assay. To quantify the absolute abundance of each unique TCRbeta CDR3 rearrangement, sequence reads were collapsed and filtered. For each sample, productive Simpson clonality was calculated as the square root of Simpson's diversity index over productive rearrangements. This is the immuneACCESS table as TCRdb keeps it, with only in-frame sequences that have V and J called. A part of the clones is gone; compared with another copy, unresolved V genes explain less than half, and the rest is unexplained. The DNA gave D and trimming, while V, J and clone size come from that table. The sample records about 180,000 clones, approximately 87% of which are singletons. Around 2.7% of the sample is held by the ten biggest clonotypes.

Collaborating institutions collected whole blood in K2EDTA tubes following their own protocols. For TCRbeta analysis, collaborators shipped samples in one of three forms: frozen whole blood, isolated PBMCs, or DNA extracted from either of those sample types. Trimming leaves V shorter by 5 bases and J shorter by 0 bases, with the junction holding 7 bases beyond the gene matches. The germline V gene (reference sequence) specifies MNHNY as CDR1 and SVGAGI as CDR2. The CDR3 numbers 16 residues from cysteine through phenylalanine. The CDR3 DNA has 48 bases and is translated from base 1. In the case of this clone: This clone's antigen is unknown. It has no much larger one-base neighbor in the sample; base qualities were not kept.

The sample comprised peripheral blood. The sequence is built from TRBV6-6 and TRBJ1-3, with 7 bases matching TRBD1. The TCR originated in a man in his forties or fifties with active or convalescent COVID-19. The DNA sequence reads TGTGCCAGCAGTAGAGCCGGGACAGACTCTGGAAACACCATATATTTT. This codes for CASSRAGTDSGNTIYF.